The present entry profiles one T cell receptor beta chain with its context. The CDR3 contains 16 residues. V was trimmed by 5 bases and J by 4 bases, leaving 18 bases between them. CDR1 MNHEY and CDR2 SMNVEV come from the germline V gene (reference sequence). This sample is part of a study of cytomegalovirus exposure and HLA in healthy donors. PCR primers comprised 60 Vbeta and 13 Jbeta primers. Assay: immunoSEQ multiplex PCR; the TCRdb copy retains only in-frame clones and omits some. Of about 88,000 clones in the sample, around 90% were seen once. This receptor was taken from a young man in good health and CMV-seronegative. Material: PBMCs. The chain employs TRBV27 and TRBJ1-3; D ambiguous. CDR3 sequence reads: CASSPTSRTRGNTIYF. Written as DNA, the CDR3 is TGTGCCAGCAGTCCCACCTCCCGTACGAGAGGAAACACCATATATTTT.